This TCR beta chain was captured by sequencing in a study of blood T cell repertoires in COVID-19. Germline V gene lookup returns CDR1 KGHSH and CDR2 LQKENI. With 3 bases removed from V and 4 bases from J, the gap between germline ends came to 18 bases. This CDR3 is 16 amino acids long. Clones were read by immunoSEQ multiplex PCR, and TCRdb kept only the in-frame ones, dropping some. Of around 250,000 clones listed, about 83% are singletons. This TCR derives from a man aged 40-50 years with active or convalescent COVID-19. This chain uses TRBV18 with TRBJ1-1; D may be TRBD1 (5 bases). Sequenced input: peripheral blood. The CDR3 region is CASSPPGEGPGTEAFF. The DNA for the CDR3 is TGTGCCAGCTCACCCCCCGGGGAGGGGCCGGGCACTGAAGCTTTCTTT.